The rows below give T cell receptor beta chains drawn from one sample of a study of cytomegalovirus exposure and HLA in healthy donors. Sequencing was performed with immunoSEQ multiplex PCR; in TCRdb, only in-frame clones are kept and a portion is missing. The sample has 150,000 to 200,000 clones, 85% to 90% seen once; the top ten hold approximately 3.1%. The sequenced sample consisted of PBMCs. The receptors were sampled from a young man in good health and CMV-seronegative. Both conserved end residues are part of each CDR3. Each record gives: clone size, J gene, V gene, D gene, CDR3 protein, CDR3 DNA. D genes are given only for firm matches. Where a row states a size, it is once, few, many or the class of an expanded clone; other rows omit it.

>-|TRBJ1-2|TRBV4-1|TRBD1
CASSPQGIGGNYGYTF
TGCGCCAGCAGCCCCCAAGGGATAGGGGGCAACTATGGCTACACCTTC
>-|TRBJ1-2|TRBV5-1|TRBD1
CASSTTGEGGYTF
TGCGCCAGCAGCACGACAGGGGAGGGAGGCTACACCTTC
>-|TRBJ1-5|TRBV19|-
CASMGDTGGPQHF
TGTGCCAGTATGGGGGACACGGGAGGGCCCCAGCATTTT
>once|TRBJ2-5|TRBV5-6|TRBD2
CASSSLAGEETQYF
TGTGCCAGCAGCTCCCTAGCGGGGGAAGAGACCCAGTACTTC
>-|TRBJ1-5|TRBV5-1|-
CASSLYPSNQPQHF
TGCGCCAGCAGCTTGTATCCGAGCAATCAGCCCCAGCATTTT
>-|TRBJ2-4|TRBV27|-
CATGAPRNIQYF
TGTGCCACGGGAGCCCCGAGGAACATTCAGTACTTC
>-|TRBJ2-3|TRBV30|-
CAWKLGGDTQYF
TGTGCCTGGAAACTCGGGGGAGATACGCAGTATTTT
>-|TRBJ1-1|TRBV10-1|-
CASSEPGIDEAFF
TGCGCCAGCAGTGAGCCGGGAATCGATGAAGCTTTCTTT
>-|TRBJ1-1|TRBV27|TRBD1
CASSLGQSMNTEAFF
TGTGCCAGCAGTTTGGGACAGAGCATGAACACTGAAGCTTTCTTT
>-|TRBJ2-3|TRBV10-3|-
CAITSLGTDTQYF
TGTGCCATCACATCCCTAGGCACAGATACGCAGTATTTT
>-|TRBJ2-5|TRBV11-2|TRBD2
CASSLGVAGEETQYF
TGTGCCAGCAGCTTAGGCGTAGCGGGGGAAGAGACCCAGTACTTC
>-|TRBJ2-7|TRBV4-3|TRBD2
CASSQDTSGSRGSYEQYF
TGCGCCAGCAGCCAAGACACTAGCGGGAGTAGGGGATCGTACGAGCAGTACTTC
>-|TRBJ2-3|TRBV11-1|TRBD1
CASRWDRSTDTQYF
TGTGCCAGCAGGTGGGACAGGAGCACAGATACGCAGTATTTT
>-|TRBJ2-7|TRBV6-5|TRBD1
CASSSGTVYEQYF
TGTGCCAGCAGTTCCGGGACAGTCTACGAGCAGTACTTC
>-|TRBJ2-2|TRBV6-4|-
CAILYRVGDTGELFF
TGCGCCATCTTATACAGGGTGGGGGACACCGGGGAGCTGTTTTTT
>-|TRBJ2-1|TRBV5-1|TRBD2
CASSLARGDEQFF
TGCGCCAGCAGCTTGGCACGGGGGGATGAGCAGTTCTTC
>-|TRBJ2-7|TRBV5-1|TRBD1
CASSSNRDRSYEQYF
TGCGCCAGCAGCTCCAACCGGGACAGATCCTACGAGCAGTACTTC
>-|TRBJ2-7|TRBV4-1|TRBD2
CASSQDPAGNYEQYF
TGCGCCAGCAGCCAAGATCCAGCGGGAAACTACGAGCAGTACTTC
>-|TRBJ2-7|TRBV27|TRBD2
CASSLESGGFYEQYF
TGTGCCAGCAGTTTAGAAAGCGGGGGGTTCTACGAGCAGTACTTC
>-|TRBJ1-4|TRBV15|-
CATSSRGGEKLFF
TGTGCCACCAGCAGCAGGGGCGGTGAAAAACTGTTTTTT
>-|TRBJ1-1|TRBV7-6|TRBD1
CATGTGGTEAFF
TGTGCTACCGGGACAGGGGGGACTGAAGCTTTCTTT
>-|TRBJ2-5|TRBV7-9|TRBD2
CASSLAGTSGVETQYF
TGTGCCAGCAGCTTAGCAGGGACTAGCGGGGTGGAGACCCAGTACTTC
>few|TRBJ1-2|TRBV7-2|TRBD1
CASSPQTGDYGYTF
TGTGCCAGCAGCCCCCAGACAGGGGACTATGGCTACACCTTC
>-|TRBJ2-2|TRBV6-1|TRBD1
CAIETGAGGELFF
TGTGCCATTGAGACAGGGGCGGGCGGGGAGCTGTTTTTT
>-|TRBJ2-7|TRBV10-2|TRBD1
CASRIWGTGVYEQYF
TGCGCCAGCAGAATTTGGGGGACAGGAGTTTACGAGCAGTACTTC
>-|TRBJ1-4|TRBV5-1|TRBD1
CASMGQANEKLFF
TGCGCCAGTATGGGACAGGCTAATGAAAAACTGTTTTTT
>-|TRBJ2-7|TRBV2|-
CASSETSYEQYF
TGTGCCAGCAGTGAGACTAGCTACGAGCAGTACTTC
>once|TRBJ2-7|TRBV29-1|TRBD1
CSVEGQFSYEQYF
TGCAGCGTTGAGGGACAGTTTTCCTACGAGCAGTACTTC
>-|TRBJ1-1|TRBV5-1|-
CASSLEGGQTEAFF
TGCGCCAGCAGCCTGGAGGGAGGGCAGACTGAAGCTTTCTTT
>-|TRBJ2-1|TRBV10-1|TRBD1
CASSKHAGQGYNEQFF
TGCGCCAGCAGTAAACACGCGGGACAGGGATACAATGAGCAGTTCTTC
>-|TRBJ2-3|TRBV11-2|TRBD1
CASSFAQGADTQYF
TGTGCCAGCAGCTTCGCCCAGGGGGCAGATACGCAGTATTTT
>-|TRBJ2-5|TRBV5-6|-
CASQTGNQETQYF
TGTGCCAGCCAAACAGGGAACCAAGAGACCCAGTACTTC
>-|TRBJ2-4|TRBV5-1|TRBD1
CASSFGTEKNIQYF
TGCGCCAGCAGCTTCGGGACAGAAAAAAACATTCAGTACTTC
>-|TRBJ2-5|TRBV7-9|TRBD1
CASSLTPGGADQETQYF
TGTGCCAGCAGCTTAACCCCAGGGGGCGCGGACCAAGAGACCCAGTACTTC
>-|TRBJ2-1|TRBV2|TRBD2
CASSELAGVGEQFF
TGTGCCAGCAGTGAACTAGCGGGAGTGGGGGAGCAGTTCTTC
>-|TRBJ1-4|TRBV5-4|-
CASSQRASEKLFF
TGTGCCAGCAGCCAGCGGGCCTCTGAAAAACTGTTTTTT
>-|TRBJ2-1|TRBV5-1|-
CASSFGGTNDNEQFF
TGCGCCAGCAGCTTTGGCGGGACCAACGACAATGAGCAGTTCTTC
>-|TRBJ1-2|TRBV7-9|-
CASSLVDLGYTF
TGTGCCAGCAGCTTGGTAGATCTAGGCTACACCTTC
>few|TRBJ2-7|TRBV5-4|TRBD2
CASSTRTSGPYEQYF
TGTGCCAGCAGCACTAGGACTAGCGGGCCCTACGAGCAGTACTTC
>-|TRBJ1-5|TRBV4-1|-
CASSQVGVWPQHF
TGCGCCAGCAGCCAAGTGGGAGTTTGGCCCCAGCATTTT
>-|TRBJ2-1|TRBV5-6|TRBD2
CASSLTGLGNNEQFF
TGTGCCAGCAGCTTGACGGGACTAGGGAACAATGAGCAGTTCTTC
>-|TRBJ2-7|TRBV29-1|TRBD2
CSVVLAGVEEQYF
TGCAGCGTTGTGCTAGCGGGAGTGGAAGAGCAGTACTTC
>-|TRBJ2-1|TRBV29-1|TRBD2
CSVAGGYSGRAYNEQFF
TGCAGCGTCGCAGGGGGCTACAGCGGGAGGGCCTACAATGAGCAGTTCTTC
>-|TRBJ2-3|TRBV7-2|-
CASSFGFSDTQYF
TGTGCCAGCAGCTTCGGTTTTTCAGATACGCAGTATTTT
>-|TRBJ1-1|TRBV28|TRBD1
CASSRYLGQLVAFF
TGTGCCAGCAGTCGATACCTGGGACAGTTGGTGGCTTTCTTT
>few|TRBJ1-5|TRBV5-6|-
CASSLSSSNQPQHF
TGTGCCAGCAGCTTGTCCAGTAGCAATCAGCCCCAGCATTTT
>once|TRBJ2-7|TRBV7-6|TRBD1
CASSPRGQGITYEQYF
TGTGCCAGCAGCCCACGCGGACAGGGGATTACCTACGAGCAGTACTTC
>-|TRBJ2-5|TRBV30|TRBD1
CAWTGRGQGQETQYF
TGTGCCTGGACAGGGCGCGGACAGGGTCAAGAGACCCAGTACTTC
>-|TRBJ2-7|TRBV28|-
CASRQTGDSSEQYF
TGTGCCAGCAGACAAACAGGGGACTCCTCCGAGCAGTACTTC
>-|TRBJ2-1|TRBV27|TRBD2
CASSFSVGGSSYNEQFF
TGTGCCAGCAGCTTTTCAGTCGGGGGGAGCTCCTACAATGAGCAGTTCTTC
>once|TRBJ2-1|TRBV25-1|-
CASSTSPPKEQFF
TGTGCCAGCAGCACTAGCCCTCCAAAAGAGCAGTTCTTC
>-|TRBJ2-5|TRBV5-1|-
CASSLESQETQYF
TGCGCCAGCAGCTTGGAGAGTCAAGAGACCCAGTACTTC
>-|TRBJ1-1|TRBV5-1|TRBD1
CASSFFIRRQGGKSDTEAFF
TGCGCCAGCAGCTTCTTTATTAGAAGACAGGGGGGAAAGTCCGACACTGAAGCTTTCTTT
>-|TRBJ1-6|TRBV4-1|TRBD1
CASSQEGQSSSPLHF
TGCGCCAGCAGCCAAGAGGGACAGTCGAGTTCACCCCTCCACTTT
>-|TRBJ2-1|TRBV5-1|-
CASSLVGDSHNEQFF
TGCGCCAGCAGCTTAGTTGGAGACAGCCACAATGAGCAGTTCTTC
>-|TRBJ2-1|TRBV6-1|TRBD1
CASRGQANEQFF
TGTGCCAGCAGAGGACAGGCCAATGAGCAGTTCTTC
>-|TRBJ1-1|TRBV5-1|-
CASSWGGGRNTEAFF
TGCGCCAGCAGCTGGGGAGGGGGGCGCAACACTGAAGCTTTCTTT
>-|TRBJ2-1|TRBV19|TRBD2
CASSTRSSGLYNEQFF
TGTGCCAGTAGCACTCGGTCTAGCGGGCTTTACAATGAGCAGTTCTTC
>-|TRBJ2-3|TRBV2|-
CASSEAAGGTDTQYF
TGTGCCAGCAGTGAAGCGGCAGGTGGGACAGATACGCAGTATTTT
>-|TRBJ1-1|TRBV27|-
CASIARGGNTEAFF
TGTGCCAGCATCGCCCGGGGGGGAAACACTGAAGCTTTCTTT